This TCR beta chain comes out of a study of neurological immune-mediated disorders. Germline lookup yields CDR1 SGHTS and CDR2 YDEGEE. The CDR3 is 15 residues long. The V gene lost 1 base and the J gene lost 5 bases, with 10 bases spanning the gap. This clonotype was seen repeatedly, ten times or more. The target antigen is unknown. Study conclusions and caveats: HTLV-1-associated myelopathy displayed the greatest TCR clonal expansion, and multiple sclerosis exhibited the smallest, lower than that of healthy controls. A possible signature was seen in one related-CDR3 cluster, into which phylogenetic grouping placed the repertoires of 18 of 34 multiple sclerosis patients. With the multiple sclerosis repertoire cluster, neither clinical nor MRI features showed any association.

Template-switch 5'RACE cDNA synthesis added a 10-nucleotide unique molecular identifier. TCRdb redid the calling of the 5' RACE reads with MiXCR, one entry per CDR3 protein. The sample includes roughly 76,000 distinct CDR3 sequences, 2.5% to 3.5% of them seen just once. Sequenced material: PBMCs. The source of this sequence is a woman between 45 and 60 years old with multiple sclerosis. This chain connects TRBV5-8 to TRBJ1-6, with D tentatively TRBD1 (6 bases). This CDR3 reads CASSLRGLDNSPLHF. In DNA form, the CDR3 reads TGTGCCAGCAGCTTGCGGGGGCTCGATAATTCACCCCTCCACTTT. Complete variable domain (other parts from reference TRBV5-8 and TRBJ1-6): EAGVTQSPTHLIKTRGQQATLRCSPISGHTSVYWYQQALGLGLQFLLWYDEGEERNRGNFPPRFSGRQFPNYSSELNVNALELEDSALYLCASSLRGLDNSPLHFGNGTRLTVT.